This TCR beta chain was identified in a study of T-cell memory formation after mild COVID-19. Points from the study as a whole: Among clones peaking at day 37 in the second wave, SARS-CoV-2 specificity remained unconfirmed. CD4+ clones that contracted lay mainly in CM and EM; CD8+ ones lay in EMRA.

The V and J ends lost 5 bases and 8 bases respectively, with 10 bases between them. The CDR3 consists of 12 residues. This clonotype was detected ten times or more. The target antigen is unknown. The TCR alpha and TCR beta cDNA libraries, bearing sample barcodes and UMIs, were generated by 5'RACE using constant-segment primers. TCRdb fed the 5' RACE reads into MiXCR, producing one record per CDR3 protein. The table has under 300,000 distinct CDR3 sequences, roughly 17% seen once; the top ten hold approximately 3.5%. The source is a young man who had mild COVID-19 (a few samples of this study predate the infection). Cell type and time point are not known. The sequenced sample consisted of PBMCs or a T cell subset sorted from them (not recorded which). This chain joins TRBV12-3 or TRBV12-4 and TRBJ2-1, with D perhaps TRBD2 (6 bases). In nucleotides, the CDR3 is TGTGCCAGCAGTCGACTAGACCATGAGCAGTTCTTC. It is translated as CASSRLDHEQFF.